This T cell receptor beta chain was recovered during a study of radiation and T cells in renal cell carcinoma. Study-wide results and limits: Pretreatment tumor biopsies were lacking, so baseline clonotypes are unknown. From baseline, blood top tumor clonotypes peaked at 2 weeks post-radiation.

This clone was counted between two and nine times. Its antigen is unidentified. The ends were cut back, 4 bases at V and 7 bases at J, with 19 bases in the middle. This CDR3 has 16 residues. Germline values: CDR1 LGHNA, CDR2 YSLEER. Using immunoSEQ multiplex PCR, the repertoire was profiled, and TCRdb retains in-frame clones only, with some absent. The sample yields 120,000 to 150,000 clones, 86% seen once. Documented time point: blood 4 weeks post-SBRT, at nephrectomy. The treatment was: 15 Gy SBRT to primary tumor, nephrectomy 4 weeks later. Radiation-treated patients gave blood at baseline, week 2 and week 4.

The chain carries TRBV4-3 and TRBJ2-2; D is uncertain. The sample here was blood, taken from a patient whose treatment included radiotherapy and nephrectomy. The sequence was obtained from a woman aged 45-65 years with renal cell carcinoma. CDR3 sequence: CASSPGPAQASGELFF. The CDR3 DNA is TGCGCCAGCAGCCCCGGTCCGGCCCAAGCAAGCGGGGAGCTGTTTTTT.